The following is a T cell receptor beta chain sequence with its context. This sample stems from a study of cytomegalovirus exposure and HLA in healthy donors. Primers included in the PCR were 60 Vbeta and 13 Jbeta primers. The method was immunoSEQ multiplex PCR; TCRdb's version includes in-frame clones alone and lacks a portion of them. The sample contains 130,000 to 150,000 clones, approximately 74% of which appear only once. The length of the CDR3 is 13 residues. Trimming removed 5 bases at V and 5 bases at J, with 10 bases between. Germline CDR1 LNHDA, CDR2 SQIVND (reference sequence). The rearrangement links TRBV19 to TRBJ1-5, with TRBD1 as a possible D gene (6 bases). The specimen sequenced was PBMCs. This TCR was sampled from a man between 18 and 29 years old in good health and CMV-seropositive. CDR3 protein: CASSGTRDQPQHF. The CDR3 DNA sequence: TGTGCCAGTAGTGGGACAAGAGATCAGCCCCAGCATTTT.